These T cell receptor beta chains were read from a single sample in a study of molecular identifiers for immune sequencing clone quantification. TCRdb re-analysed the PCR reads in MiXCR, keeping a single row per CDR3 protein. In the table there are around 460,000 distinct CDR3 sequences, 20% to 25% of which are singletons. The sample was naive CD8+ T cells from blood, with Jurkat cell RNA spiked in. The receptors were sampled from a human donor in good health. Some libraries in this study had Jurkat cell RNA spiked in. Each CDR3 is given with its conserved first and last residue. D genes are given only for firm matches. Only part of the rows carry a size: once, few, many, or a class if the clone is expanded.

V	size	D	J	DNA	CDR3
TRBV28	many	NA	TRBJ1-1	TGTGCCAGCAGCCCTGACACTGAAGCTTTCTTT	CASSPDTEAFF
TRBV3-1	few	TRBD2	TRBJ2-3	TGTGCCAGCAGCCCCCCGGCTTTTTGGGGGGGGAGGGCAGATACGCAGTATTTT	CASSPPAFWGGRADTQYF
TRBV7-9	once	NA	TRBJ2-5	TGTACCAGCAGCCCCCCCGTTGGGGACTCACAAGAGACCCAGTACTTC	CTSSPPVGDSQETQYF
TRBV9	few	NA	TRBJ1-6	TGTGCCAGCAGCGTGACAACTTATAATTCACCCCTCCACTTT	CASSVTTYNSPLHF
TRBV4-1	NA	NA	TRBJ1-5	TGCGCCAGCAGCCAAGATATCAATAGCAATCAGCCCCAGCATTTT	CASSQDINSNQPQHF
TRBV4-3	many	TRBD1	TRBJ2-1	TGCGCCAGCAGCTGGGACAGCTCCTACAATGAGCAGTTCTTC	CASSWDSSYNEQFF
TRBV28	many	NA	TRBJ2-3	TGTGCCAGCAGCTCTAGCGACGGGGAAGATACGCAGTATTTT	CASSSSDGEDTQYF
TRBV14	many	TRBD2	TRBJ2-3	TGTGCCAGCAGCCAAGATTTCGAGACTAGCGGGACGGCAGATACGCAGTATTTT	CASSQDFETSGTADTQYF
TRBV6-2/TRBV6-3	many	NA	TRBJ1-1	TGTGCCAGCAGTTACTCGCCAGGCGACACTGAAGCTTTCTTT	CASSYSPGDTEAFF
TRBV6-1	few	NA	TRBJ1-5	TGTGCCAGCAGTGAACCGCAGGGCGGTCAGCCCCAGCATTTT	CASSEPQGGQPQHF
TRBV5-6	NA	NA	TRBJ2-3	TGTGCCAGCAGCGGGGGACCGATCACAGATACGCAGTATTTT	CASSGGPITDTQYF
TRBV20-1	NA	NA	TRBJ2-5	TGCAGTGCTAGGTTGATACGGGCAGGGGCCCCGTTGGGCGAAGAGACCCAGTACTTC	CSARLIRAGAPLGEETQYF
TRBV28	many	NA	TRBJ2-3	TGTGCCAGCAGTTTCCAGGACAGAGTCACAGATACGCAGTATTTT	CASSFQDRVTDTQYF
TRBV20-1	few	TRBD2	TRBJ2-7	TGCAGTGCTAGAGCTAGCGGGATTTCCTACGAGCAGTACTTC	CSARASGISYEQYF
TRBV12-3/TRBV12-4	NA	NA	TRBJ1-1	TGTGCCAGCAGTCTCACAGACAGGTACACTAAAGCTTTCTTT	CASSLTDRYTKAFF
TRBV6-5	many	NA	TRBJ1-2	TGTGCCAGCAGTCCCAATCCGGGATCATCTAACTATGGCTACACCTTC	CASSPNPGSSNYGYTF
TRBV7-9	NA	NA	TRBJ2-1	TGTGCCAGCAGCCTCCCCCTCGTTTCGGGTGAGCAGTTCTTC	CASSLPLVSGEQFF
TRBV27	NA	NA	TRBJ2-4	TGTGCCAGCGGTCCGCCTAGCAACCCCCAATTAGCCAAAAACATTCAGTACTTC	CASGPPSNPQLAKNIQYF
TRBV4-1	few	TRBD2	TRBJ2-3	TGCGCCAGCAGCCAAGTGGCTGGCGGGGGGATTAGCACAGATACGCAGTATTTT	CASSQVAGGGISTDTQYF
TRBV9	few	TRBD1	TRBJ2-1	TGTGCCAGCAGCGGGCCGGGACAGGCCTACAATGAGCAGTTCTTC	CASSGPGQAYNEQFF
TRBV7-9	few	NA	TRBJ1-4	TGTGCCAGCAGCTTAACGGGAGGGTCAACTAATGAAAAACTGTTTTTT	CASSLTGGSTNEKLFF
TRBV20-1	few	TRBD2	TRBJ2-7	TGCAGTGCTAGGGATCTAGCGGGAGTAGGGGAGCAGTACTTC	CSARDLAGVGEQYF
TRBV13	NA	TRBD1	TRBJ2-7	TGTGCCAGCAGCAGACCGGGACAGACCTACGAGCAGTACTTC	CASSRPGQTYEQYF
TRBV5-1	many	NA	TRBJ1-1	TGCGCCAGCAGCTTGGACCCTTTGAACACTGAAGCTTTCTTT	CASSLDPLNTEAFF
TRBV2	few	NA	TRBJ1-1	TGTGCCAGCTTTGGGCCCGACCGAGGAAAAAACACTGAAGCTTTCTTT	CASFGPDRGKNTEAFF
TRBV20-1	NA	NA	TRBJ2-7	TGCAGTGCCCCTGTTCGGGAGTTCGAGCAGTACTTC	CSAPVREFEQYF
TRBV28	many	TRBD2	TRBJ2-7	TGTGCCAGCAGTTTATCGGCGGGGGGGGCCTACGAGCAGTACTTC	CASSLSAGGAYEQYF
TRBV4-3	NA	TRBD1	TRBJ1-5	TGCGCCAGCAGCCAACCCGCCTGGACAGGGAGCAATCAGCCCCAGCATTTT	CASSQPAWTGSNQPQHF
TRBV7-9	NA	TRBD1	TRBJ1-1	TGTGCCAGCAGCTTAGGGACAGGGGTCCGGGACACTGAAGCTTTCTTT	CASSLGTGVRDTEAFF
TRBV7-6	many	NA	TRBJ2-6	TGTGCCAGCAGCCAAAACACAGGGATTGGGGCCAACGTCCTGACTTTC	CASSQNTGIGANVLTF
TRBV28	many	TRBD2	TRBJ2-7	TGTGCCAGCAATTTCGGCGGGAGTGCTTACGAGCAGTACTTC	CASNFGGSAYEQYF
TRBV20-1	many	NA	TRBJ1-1	TGCAGTGCTAGAGCCGCATTGACGGTCTGGTACACTGAAGCTTTCTTT	CSARAALTVWYTEAFF
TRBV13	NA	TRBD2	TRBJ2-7	TGTGCCAGCAGCTTAGGCCTAGGACTAGCGGACTACGAGCAGTACTTC	CASSLGLGLADYEQYF
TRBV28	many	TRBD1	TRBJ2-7	TGTGCCAGCAGAACCCCCACCGACAGGGGGCGTTACGAGCAGTACTTC	CASRTPTDRGRYEQYF
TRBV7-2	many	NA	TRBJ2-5	TGTGCCAGCAGCCCGGGACTCGGCCGGGAGACCCAGTACTTC	CASSPGLGRETQYF
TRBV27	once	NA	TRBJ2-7	TGTGCCAGCAGTTTTCTCCCTGGCCAGGGGATTTACGAGCAGTACTTC	CASSFLPGQGIYEQYF
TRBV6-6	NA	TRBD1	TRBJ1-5	TGTGCCAGCACCTCGGACAGGGACGCTTATAGCAATCAGCCCCAGCATTTT	CASTSDRDAYSNQPQHF
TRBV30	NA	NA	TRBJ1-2	TGTGCCTGGAACCAAGGGGCGCCCGAGGGCTACACCTTC	CAWNQGAPEGYTF
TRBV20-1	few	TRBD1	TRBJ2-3	TGCAGTGCTAGAGAGCTGCCTCTACCGGGACAGGAATACACAGATACGCAGTATTTT	CSARELPLPGQEYTDTQYF
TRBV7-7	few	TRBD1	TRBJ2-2	TGTGCCAGCAGCGACCCGGGGACAGGGGAGAACACCGGGGAGCTGTTTTTT	CASSDPGTGENTGELFF
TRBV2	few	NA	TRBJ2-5	TGTGCCAGCAGAGGAGGGGGCGGGATGCAAGAGACCCAGTACTTC	CASRGGGGMQETQYF
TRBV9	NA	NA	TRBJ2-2	TGTGCCAGCAGCGTAGATAGCCCACCGAACACCGGGGAGCTGTTTTTT	CASSVDSPPNTGELFF
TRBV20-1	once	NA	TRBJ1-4	TGCAGTGCTAGATTCCTAGCCGCAACTAATGAAAAACCGTTTTTT	CSARFLAATNEKPFF
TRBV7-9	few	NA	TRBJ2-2	TGTGCCAGCAGCTTGACAGTCGCCGGGGAGCTGTTTTTT	CASSLTVAGELFF
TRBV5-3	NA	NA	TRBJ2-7	TGTGTCAGCAGCTTCGGGACGACCTACGAGCAGTACTTC	CVSSFGTTYEQYF
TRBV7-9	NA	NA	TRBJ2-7	TGTGCCAGCAGCTTAGTCGGCGGGGCAGGGAGAGATAACGAGCAGTACTTC	CASSLVGGAGRDNEQYF
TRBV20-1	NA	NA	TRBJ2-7	TGCAGTGCTAGAGAAGGACGGTACTCCTACGAGCAGTACTTC	CSAREGRYSYEQYF
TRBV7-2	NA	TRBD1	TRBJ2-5	TGTGCCAGCAGCCCGGACAGGTTGAGGGGCCAAGAGACCCAGTACTTC	CASSPDRLRGQETQYF